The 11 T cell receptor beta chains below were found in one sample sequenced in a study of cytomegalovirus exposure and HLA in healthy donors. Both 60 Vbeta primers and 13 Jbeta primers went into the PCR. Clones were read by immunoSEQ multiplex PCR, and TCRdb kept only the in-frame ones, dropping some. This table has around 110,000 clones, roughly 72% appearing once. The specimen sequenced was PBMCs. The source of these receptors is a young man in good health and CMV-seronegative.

The CDR3 sequence is CASSFFPVAYNEQFF. The CDR3, as DNA: TGTGCCAGCAGTTTTTTCCCGGTGGCCTACAATGAGCAGTTCTTC. The rearrangement uses TRBV28 and TRBJ2-1, with D hard to call. The CDR3 consists of 15 residues. Trimming stripped 3 bases from V and 2 bases from J, with 11 bases between. Looked up from germline, CDR1 is MDHEN and CDR2 is SYDVKM.

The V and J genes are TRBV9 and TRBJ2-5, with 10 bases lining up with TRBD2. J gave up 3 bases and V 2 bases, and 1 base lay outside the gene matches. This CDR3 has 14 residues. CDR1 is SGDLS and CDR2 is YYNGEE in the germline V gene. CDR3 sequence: CASSVSGGKETQYF. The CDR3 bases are TGTGCCAGCAGCGTTAGCGGGGGGAAAGAGACCCAGTACTTC.

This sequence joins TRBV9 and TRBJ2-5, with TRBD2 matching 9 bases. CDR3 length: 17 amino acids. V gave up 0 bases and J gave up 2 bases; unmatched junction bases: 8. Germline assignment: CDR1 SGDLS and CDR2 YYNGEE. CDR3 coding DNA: TGTGCCAGCAGCGTAGGAGCGGGAGGAATCGGGCAAGAGACCCAGTACTTC. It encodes CASSVGAGGIGQETQYF.

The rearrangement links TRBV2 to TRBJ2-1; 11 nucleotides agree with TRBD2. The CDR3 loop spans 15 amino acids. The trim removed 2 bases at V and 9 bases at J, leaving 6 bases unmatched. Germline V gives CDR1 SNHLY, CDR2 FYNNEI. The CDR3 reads CASSESRTSGREQFF. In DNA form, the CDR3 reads TGTGCCAGCAGTGAATCCAGGACTAGCGGGCGTGAGCAGTTCTTC.

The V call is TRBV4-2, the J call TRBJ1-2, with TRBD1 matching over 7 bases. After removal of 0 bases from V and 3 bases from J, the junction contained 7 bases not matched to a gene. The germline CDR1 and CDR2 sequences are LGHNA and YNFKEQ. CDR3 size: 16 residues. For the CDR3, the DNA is TGTGCCAGCAGCCAAGATCTGACAGGGCAGGACTATGGCTACACCTTC. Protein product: CASSQDLTGQDYGYTF.

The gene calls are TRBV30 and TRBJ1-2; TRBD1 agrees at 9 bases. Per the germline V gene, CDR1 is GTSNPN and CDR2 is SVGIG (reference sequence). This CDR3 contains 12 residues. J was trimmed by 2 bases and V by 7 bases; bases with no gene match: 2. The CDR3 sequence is CASGTGNYGYTF. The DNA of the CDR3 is TGTGCCTCCGGGACAGGGAACTATGGCTACACCTTC.

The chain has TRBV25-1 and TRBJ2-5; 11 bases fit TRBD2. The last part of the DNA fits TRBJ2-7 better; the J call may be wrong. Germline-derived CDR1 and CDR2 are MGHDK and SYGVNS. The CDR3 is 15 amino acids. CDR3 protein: CASQGLAESSYEQYF. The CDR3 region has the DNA TGTGCCAGTCAGGGACTAGCGGAGAGCTCCTACGAGCAGTACTTC.

The CDR3 protein is CASSAATNEKLFF. CDR3 bases: TGTGCCAGCAGCGCCGCAACTAATGAAAAACTGTTTTTT. The chain recombines TRBV9 with TRBJ1-4; D remains ambiguous. Germline V gene lookup returns CDR1 SGDLS and CDR2 YYNGEE. The germline V and J ends were trimmed by 3 bases and 0 bases, with 3 bases remaining between them. The CDR3 totals 13 residues.

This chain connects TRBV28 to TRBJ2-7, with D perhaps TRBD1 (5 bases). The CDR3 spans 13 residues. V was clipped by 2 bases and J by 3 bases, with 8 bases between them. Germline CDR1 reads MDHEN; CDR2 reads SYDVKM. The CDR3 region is CASSLGRDYEQYF. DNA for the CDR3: TGTGCCAGCAGTTTAGGCAGGGACTACGAGCAGTACTTC.

CDR3 DNA: TGTGCCAGCAGACCAAGACTAGCGTCCGTCGAGACCCAGTACTTC. Translated: CASRPRLASVETQYF. This chain joins TRBV27 and TRBJ2-5, with 8 bases that match TRBD2. The CDR3 is 15 residues long. Germline lookup yields CDR1 MNHEY and CDR2 SMNVEV (reference sequence). With 6 bases clipped from V and 5 bases from J, the junction kept 11 bases outside the gene matches.

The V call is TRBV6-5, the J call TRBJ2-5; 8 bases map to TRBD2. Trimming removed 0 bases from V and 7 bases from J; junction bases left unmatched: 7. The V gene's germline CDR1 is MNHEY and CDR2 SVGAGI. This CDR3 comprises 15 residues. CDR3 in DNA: TGTGCCAGCAGTTACTCGGGCTCCCGGGAGGGGACCCAGTACTTC. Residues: CASSYSGSREGTQYF.